These 10 T cell receptor beta chains came from one sample sequenced in a study of T cells in Graves' hyperthyroidism and ophthalmopathy. Template material for amplifying TCR beta CDR3 regions consisted of RNA transcripts. HTBI primers were the set used in a first-round RT-PCR of the TCR CDR3. One entry per CDR3 protein results from TCRdb running MiXCR on the multiplex PCR reads. The sample has hundreds of thousands of distinct CDR3 sequences, approximately 14% seen once; the top ten hold roughly 33%. Sequencing was performed on blood. These receptors were taken from a woman aged 40-49 years with Graves' ophthalmopathy.

This clonotype showed up just a few times. The chain uses TRBV10-2 and TRBJ1-5; D ambiguous. The CDR3 runs to 13 residues. Germline loops: CDR1 WSHSY, CDR2 SAAADI. V lost 3 bases, J lost 3 bases, and 6 bases lay in between. For the CDR3, the DNA is TGCGCCAGCAGTGAATTCATCAATCAGCCCCAGCATTTT. This translates into CASSEFINQPQHF.

This clonotype was counted at least ten times. V and J are TRBV3-1 and TRBJ1-1; no reliable D call. CDR3 size: 12 residues. From germline, CDR1 is LGHDT and CDR2 YNNKEL (reference sequence). V shed 3 bases and J shed 4 bases, with 6 bases lying between them. CDR3 in amino acids: CASSQGRTEAFF. The CDR3 nucleotides read TGTGCCAGCAGCCAGGGTCGCACTGAAGCTTTCTTT. The whole variable domain, filled in from reference TRBV3-1 and TRBJ1-1, reads DTAVSQTPKYLVTQMGNDKSIKCEQNLGHDTMYWYKQDSKKFLKIMFSYNNKELIINETVPNRFSPKSPDKAHLNLHINSLELGDSAVYFCASSQGRTEAFFGQGTRLTVV.

This clonotype has only a few counts. The DNA of the CDR3 is TGCGCCAGCAGCTTCATCTCGACTAGGGGCACAGATACGCAGTATTTT. Translated: CASSFISTRGTDTQYF. The rearrangement uses TRBV5-1 and TRBJ2-3, with D possibly being TRBD2 (6 bases). The length of the CDR3 is 16 residues. Trimming took off 2 bases at V and 1 base at J, with 14 bases between the two ends. In germline, CDR1 is SGHRS, CDR2 YFSETQ.

This clonotype was picked up many times. V and J are TRBV7-9 and TRBJ1-5, with D maybe TRBD1 (5 bases). Trimming stripped 1 base from V and 7 bases from J, with 11 bases between. The V gene's germline CDR1 is SEHNR and CDR2 FQNEAQ (reference sequence). This CDR3 is 14 amino acids long. The CDR3 protein is CASSLGLEGQPQHF. CDR3 DNA sequence: TGTGCCAGCAGCTTAGGGTTGGAGGGGCAGCCCCAGCATTTT.

This clonotype has only a few counts. The junction and the germline gene differ at one end; a read error may be behind it. V and J are TRBV5-1 and TRBJ2-5, with D unresolved. The CDR3 extends over 13 amino acids. The germline V gene has CDR1 SGHRS and CDR2 YFSETQ. The CDR3 nucleotides are TGTGCCAGCAGCTTGTGGCACCAAGAGACCCAGTACTTC. The encoded protein is CASSLWHQETQYF.

This clonotype was found many times. The V call is TRBV29-1, the J call TRBJ2-1; TRBD2 matches 16 bases. The ends lost 4 bases at V and 9 bases at J; junction bases unmatched: 9. Germline V CDR1 and CDR2: SQVTM, ANQGSEA. The CDR3 spans 16 residues. CDR3 region: CSVGGTSGRVIGEQFF. Written as DNA, the CDR3 is TGCAGCGTTGGGGGGACTAGCGGGAGGGTCATCGGTGAGCAGTTCTTC.

The sample holds many counts of this clonotype. The rearrangement links TRBV10-3 to TRBJ1-2; D is uncertain. The CDR3 extends over 15 amino acids. Trimming stripped 0 bases from V and 4 bases from J, with 12 bases between. CDR1 ENHRY and CDR2 SYGVKD come from the germline V gene. CDR3 amino acids: CAISESTKDGYGYTF. CDR3 bases: TGTGCCATCAGTGAGTCAACCAAGGACGGCTATGGCTACACCTTC.

This rearrangement joins TRBV6-6 to TRBJ2-1, with a tentative D call TRBD2 (5 bases). The CDR3 consists of 16 residues. From germline, CDR1 is MNHNY and CDR2 SVGAGI (reference sequence). Trimming left V 0 bases short and J 3 bases short, with 12 bases between. Here the CDR3 DNA reads TGTGCCAGCAGTTACTCGAGGAGCGGACTCTACAATGAGCAGTTCTTC. Its translation is CASSYSRSGLYNEQFF.

There are many counts of this clonotype. The V and J genes are TRBV6-1 and TRBJ1-2, with D possibly TRBD1 on 6 matching bases. Per germline, CDR1 MNHNS and CDR2 SASEGT. Trimming pared 4 bases from V and 8 bases from J, leaving 17 bases between. The CDR3 totals 14 residues. CDR3 in DNA: TGTGCCAGCAGTGGTGACGGGGGCAGGAGAGGCTACACCTTC. Translated: CASSGDGGRRGYTF.

This clonotype appeared many times. V is TRBV2 and J is TRBJ1-5; D ambiguous. The V end lost 6 bases, the J end lost 4 bases, and 7 bases lay between the germline ends. The CDR3 runs to 12 residues. Germline V gives CDR1 SNHLY, CDR2 FYNNEI. The CDR3 DNA sequence: TGTGCCAGCAGGCCGAGAAATCAGCCCCAGCATTTT. This codes for CASRPRNQPQHF.